These 30 T cell receptor beta chains originate from one sample sequenced in a study of T cells after yellow fever vaccination (dated by TCRdb to the late 2010s). What this sample's treatment or condition label stands for: live attenuated yellow fever vaccine strain. Library method: 5' RACE. Sequencer: Illumina HiSeq 2500. The raw public data were reprocessed by TCRdb itself: fastp quality trimming at Q25, MiXCR clonotype calling, in-frame beta chains only. Rows matching on CDR3 protein sequence are summarized as one entry with the most common DNA and genes. The sample table records approximately 600,000 distinct CDR3 sequences; over 9% of these occur just once. The ten largest clonotypes hold just under 15% of the sample. The sample consisted of PBMCs, taken on the day of the yellow fever booster vaccination. The receptors originated from a man younger than 40 who received the YFV17D yellow fever vaccine.

This clonotype was counted a few times. The chain carries TRBV3-1 and TRBJ2-1; 8 bases match TRBD2. Losses at the gene ends were 4 bases for V and 7 bases for J; bases not matched to a gene: 9. Germline CDR1 is LGHDT and CDR2 is YNNKEL (reference sequence). This CDR3 region has 15 residues. The DNA for the CDR3 is TGTGCCAGCAGCCGAACCGGGACTAGTCCGAATGAGCAGTTCTTC. Amino acids: CASSRTGTSPNEQFF.

This clonotype was counted only a few times. The rearrangement uses TRBV15 and TRBJ2-1; 9 nucleotides agree with TRBD1. Germline V CDR1 and CDR2: LNHNV, YYDKDF (reference sequence). There are 15 residues in the CDR3. Unmatched junction bases numbered 2, after V lost 4 bases and J lost 1 base. For the CDR3, the DNA is TGTGCCACCAGCATGGGGACAGGGTCCTACAATGAGCAGTTCTTC. Its protein is CATSMGTGSYNEQFF. Supplemented by reference TRBV15 and TRBJ2-1, the full variable domain reads DAMVIQNPRYQVTQFGKPVTLSCSQTLNHNVMYWYQQKSSQAPKLLFHYYDKDFNNEADTPDNFQSRRPNTSFCFLDIRSPGLGDTAMYLCATSMGTGSYNEQFFGPGTRLTVL.

This clonotype was observed a handful of times. The chain links TRBV12-3 or TRBV12-4 to TRBJ2-3; 12 bases line up with TRBD2. The V segment lost 4 bases and the J segment 5 bases; nucleotides outside the gene matches: 10. CDR3 size: 17 residues. This CDR3 is CASSSPSGRVGRDTQYF. CDR3 in DNA: TGTGCCAGCAGTTCCCCTAGCGGGAGGGTAGGACGAGATACGCAGTATTTT.

This clonotype was observed at least ten times. The V and J genes are TRBV5-1 and TRBJ2-3; the D is unclear. The germline V gene has CDR1 SGHRS and CDR2 YFSETQ. Trimming cost V 3 bases and J 3 bases, with 11 bases left between them. The CDR3 contains 14 residues. CDR3 DNA sequence: TGCGCCAGCAGCTCATTATCCCAAACAGATACGCAGTATTTT. Encoded protein: CASSSLSQTDTQYF.

The gene calls are TRBV3-1 and TRBJ1-5; D remains ambiguous. The CDR3 loop spans 15 amino acids. Germline assignment: CDR1 LGHDT and CDR2 YNNKEL (reference sequence). V lost 0 bases to trimming and J lost 3 bases, with 9 bases between them. In nucleotides, the CDR3 is TGTGCCAGCAGCCAAGATTGGGGAGTCAATCAGCCCCAGCATTTT. Translated: CASSQDWGVNQPQHF.

This clonotype has just a few counts. The chain joins TRBV6-1 to TRBJ2-3; TRBD1 is a possible D gene (6 bases). V was shortened by 5 bases and J by 0 bases, with 12 bases between the two germline ends. The CDR3 extends over 15 amino acids. Germline V gives CDR1 MNHNS, CDR2 SASEGT. Here the CDR3 reads CASSQQGTSTDTQYF. The CDR3 bases are TGTGCCAGCAGTCAACAGGGTACTAGCACAGATACGCAGTATTTT.

This clonotype was seen a handful of times. The J gene is TRBJ1-5, the V gene TRBV27; maybe TRBD1 (5 bases). The V gene lost 5 bases and the J gene lost 5 bases, with 16 bases spanning the gap. Germline loops: CDR1 MNHEY, CDR2 SMNVEV (reference sequence). The CDR3 is 15 amino acids. The CDR3 sequence: CASSPWTPDDQPQHF. The DNA of the CDR3 is TGTGCCAGCAGTCCCTGGACACCCGATGATCAGCCCCAGCATTTT.

The V call is TRBV4-2, the J call TRBJ1-2; D might be TRBD1 (5 bases). With 4 bases removed from V and 2 bases from J, the gap between germline ends came to 20 bases. The CDR3 contains 17 residues. Germline V lookup: CDR1 LGHNA, CDR2 YNFKEQ. The CDR3 DNA reads as TGTGCCAGCAGCCGAAGCTCGGGGGGGGAAGCCAACTATGGCTACACCTTC. It specifies CASSRSSGGEANYGYTF.

This clonotype was counted at least ten times. The chain employs TRBV12-3 or TRBV12-4 and TRBJ1-5; tentative D call: TRBD1 (5 bases). V dropped 3 bases and J dropped 6 bases, with 15 bases sitting between them. The CDR3 is made up of 15 amino acids. The CDR3 DNA follows: TGTGCCAGCAGTTTTGCGGGGCGAGGATTTCAGCCCCAGCATTTT. Translating gives CASSFAGRGFQPQHF.

The chain is built from TRBV2 and TRBJ2-2, with 10 bases matching TRBD2. The CDR3 spans 15 residues. The trim removed 7 bases at V and 6 bases at J, leaving 8 bases unmatched. Germline V CDR1 and CDR2: SNHLY, FYNNEI. CDR3 sequence reads: CASTLAGVRAGELFF. DNA for the CDR3: TGTGCCAGCACCCTAGCGGGAGTTCGGGCCGGGGAGCTGTTTTTT.

This clonotype was detected a few times. The chain combines TRBV21-1 with TRBJ2-3; TRBD2 is the table's D call, not checked against the DNA. TRBV21-1 is a known pseudogene. The CDR3 runs 20 residues. The CDR3 bases are TGTGCCAGCAGCAAAGTTACTAGCGGGAGAGGGGTAGATGTCACAGATACGCAGTATTTT. Protein: CASSKVTSGRGVDVTDTQYF.

There are a few counts of this clonotype. The rearrangement links TRBV11-1 to TRBJ1-6; D unclear. Germline V gives CDR1 SGHAT, CDR2 FQDESV (reference sequence). With 0 bases removed from V and 4 bases from J, the gap between germline ends came to 16 bases. The CDR3 has 18 amino acids. CDR3 protein: CASSLAGREARYNSPLHF. CDR3 nucleotide sequence: TGTGCCAGCAGCTTAGCGGGGAGGGAAGCCCGGTATAATTCACCCCTCCACTTT.

This clonotype was detected only a few times. The J gene is TRBJ2-2, the V gene TRBV6-4, with TRBD2 identical over 7 bases. This CDR3 is 16 amino acids long. Trimming took 6 bases from V and 3 from J; bases not matched to a gene: 10. CDR1 and CDR2 from the germline V gene are MRHNA and SNTAGT. The CDR3 DNA is TGTGCCAGCAGCCGAACTAGCGAGACATACACCGGGGAGCTGTTTTTT. Residues: CASSRTSETYTGELFF.

This clonotype was detected only a few times. The CDR3 DNA is TGTGCCAGCAGCCAAGTCGCGGCGTACGAGCAGTACTTC. Amino acid sequence: CASSQVAAYEQYF. The V and J genes are TRBV14 and TRBJ2-7, with D unresolved. There are 13 residues in the CDR3. V was cut by 1 base and J by 4 bases, with 8 bases left in between. Germline V gives CDR1 SGHDN, CDR2 FVKESK.

This clonotype appeared a few times. The chain joins TRBV6-5 to TRBJ1-2; unclear D gene. CDR3 size: 10 residues. Trimming took off 10 bases at V and 8 bases at J, with 11 bases between the two ends. The germline V gene encodes CDR1 MNHEY and CDR2 SVGAGI. CDR3 protein: CATTEGGYTF. The CDR3 DNA sequence: TGTGCCACCACGGAGGGCGGCTACACCTTC.

The chain uses TRBV28 and TRBJ2-2, with D perhaps matching TRBD2 (6 bases). CDR1 is MDHEN, CDR2 SYDVKM, per germline. The CDR3 spans 16 residues. Deletions cut 4 bases from V and 6 bases from J, with 18 bases between. Written as DNA, the CDR3 is TGTGCCAGCAGTTCAATCCCGCCCGGGACTGCCGGGGAGCTGTTTTTT. Translated, it gives CASSSIPPGTAGELFF.

This clonotype was counted a few times. The chain carries TRBV7-7 and TRBJ2-5; 13 bases are a match to TRBD2. Germline CDR1 reads SSHAT; CDR2 reads FNYEAQ (reference sequence). The V gene end was trimmed by 5 bases and the J gene end by 5 bases; junction bases not matched to a gene: 8. There are 16 residues in the CDR3. CDR3 nucleotide sequence: TGTGCCAGCAGCATCGGACTAGCGGGAGTTAAGGAGACCCAGTACTTC. This gives the protein CASSIGLAGVKETQYF.

In its sample, this clonotype was seen a few times. This rearrangement joins TRBV21-1 to TRBJ2-2; the D call in the table, TRBD1, was not verified against the DNA. TRBV21-1 is classified as a pseudogene. The CDR3 has 16 residues. CDR3 sequence reads: CASSPLDRTNTGELFF. The CDR3 DNA follows: TGTGCCAGCAGCCCATTAGACAGGACGAACACCGGGGAGCTGTTTTTT.

This clonotype was seen ten or more times. The V gene is TRBV11-3, the J gene TRBJ2-3, with 9 bases identical to TRBD2. The V gene's germline CDR1 is SGHNT and CDR2 YENEEA. V was pared by 1 base and J by 2 bases, with 16 bases of the junction left unmatched. This CDR3 is built from 20 residues. CDR3 nucleotides: TGTGCCAGCAGCTTAGTCCCCGGGGGCGGGAGGGGGGCCAACACAGATACGCAGTATTTT. Its protein is CASSLVPGGGRGANTDTQYF.

This clonotype was seen only a few times. V is TRBV20-1 and J is TRBJ2-5; 9 bases are a match to TRBD2. This CDR3 has 15 residues. V lost 1 base to trimming and J lost 2 bases; unmatched junction nucleotides: 5. Germline lookup yields CDR1 DFQATT and CDR2 SNEGSKA (reference sequence). The CDR3 nucleotides are TGCAGTGCTAGAGGGGCTAGCGGGGAACAAGAGACCCAGTACTTC. It encodes CSARGASGEQETQYF.

The chain carries TRBV4-2 and TRBJ2-3, with 12 bases lining up with TRBD2. Per the germline V gene, CDR1 is LGHNA and CDR2 is YNFKEQ. This CDR3 comprises 21 residues. The ends lost 4 bases at V and 1 base at J; junction bases unmatched: 18. The CDR3 loop is CASSPLPGGTSGLTGTDTQYF. CDR3 coding DNA: TGTGCCAGCAGCCCTCTCCCTGGCGGGACTAGCGGGTTAACGGGCACAGATACGCAGTATTTT.

The rearrangement links TRBV29-1 to TRBJ2-5, with no clear D. V was cut by 6 bases and J by 2 bases, with 10 bases left in between. Germline V gene sequence: CDR1 SQVTM, CDR2 ANQGSEA. This CDR3 spans 12 amino acids. The chain's CDR3 is CSVTEEQETQYF. The CDR3, as DNA: TGCAGCGTAACAGAGGAACAAGAGACCCAGTACTTC. Together with reference TRBV29-1 and TRBJ2-5, the CDR3 gives the full variable domain: SAVISQKPSRDICQRGTSLTIQCQVDSQVTMMFWYRQQPGQSLTLIATANQGSEATYESGFVIDKFPISRPNLTFSTLTVSNMSPEDSSIYLCSVTEEQETQYFGPGTRLLVL.

The rearrangement links TRBV29-1 to TRBJ1-2, with 7 bases identical to TRBD1. The germline CDR1 and CDR2 sequences are SQVTM and ANQGSEA. The V and J ends lost 6 bases and 6 bases, in that order; junction bases with no gene match: 13. The CDR3 is 14 residues long. The CDR3, as DNA: TGCAGCGTCGATCGACAGGGTAATTGGAATGGCTACACCTTC. Translated: CSVDRQGNWNGYTF.

The rearrangement links TRBV2 to TRBJ2-3; TRBD2 is a possible D gene (6 bases). The V end lost 7 bases, the J end lost 4 bases, and 18 bases lay between the germline ends. The CDR3 loop spans 15 amino acids. Germline CDR1 is SNHLY and CDR2 is FYNNEI. CDR3 loop: CASTRLVHPSDTQYF. The DNA for the CDR3 is TGTGCCAGCACCCGACTAGTCCACCCTTCAGATACGCAGTATTTT. Full variable domain (rest looked up from reference TRBV2 and TRBJ2-3): EPEVTQTPSHQVTQMGQEVILRCVPISNHLYFYWYRQILGQKVEFLVSFYNNEISEKSEIFDDQFSVERPDGSNFTLKIRSTKLEDSAMYFCASTRLVHPSDTQYFGPGTRLTVL.

A few counts support this clonotype. The rearrangement joins TRBV20-1 to TRBJ2-7; perhaps D is TRBD1 or TRBD2 (5 bases each). V was pared by 1 base and J by 9 bases, with 10 bases between. CDR1 and CDR2 from the germline V gene are DFQATT and SNEGSKA (reference sequence). The CDR3 consists of 11 residues. The CDR3, as DNA: TGCAGTGCTAGAGGGGGGATTACGCAGTACTTC. Translating gives CSARGGITQYF.

A few counts support this clonotype. V usage is TRBV6-2 or TRBV6-3 and J usage is TRBJ2-7; TRBD2 is a possible D gene (5 bases). V dropped 5 bases and J dropped 6 bases, with 11 bases sitting between them. CDR1 MNHEY and CDR2 SVGEGT come from the germline V gene. The CDR3 is 12 residues long. CDR3 nucleotides: TGTGCCAGCAGTCAAACTAGTGCCGAGCAGTACTTC. Its protein product is CASSQTSAEQYF.

The chain recombines TRBV19 with TRBJ2-1, with 7 bases aligning to TRBD1. This CDR3 contains 17 residues. Germline loops: CDR1 LNHDA, CDR2 SQIVND (reference sequence). Trimming cost V 1 base and J 2 bases; bases outside gene matches: 8. The CDR3 loop reads CASSIVIGTVTYNEQFF. The CDR3 nucleotides read TGTGCCAGTAGTATAGTAATTGGGACAGTTACCTACAATGAGCAGTTCTTC.

The CDR3 loop is CASSLGWREGLSDEQFF. CDR3 bases: TGTGCCAGCAGCTTAGGTTGGCGGGAGGGCTTGAGCGATGAGCAGTTCTTC. This chain joins TRBV7-2 and TRBJ2-1; 9 positions agree with TRBD2. V shed 1 base, J shed 8 bases, and the junction held 12 bases outside the gene matches. The CDR3 covers 17 residues. Germline lookup yields CDR1 SGHTA and CDR2 FQGNSA.

This clonotype was seen only a few times. The chain carries TRBV2 and TRBJ2-1; tentative D call: TRBD2 (6 bases). V lost 3 bases and J lost 8, with 17 bases in between. The CDR3 covers 15 residues. CDR1 SNHLY and CDR2 FYNNEI come from the germline V gene. The CDR3 here is CASSEGGKTLYEQFF. Written as DNA, the CDR3 is TGTGCCAGCAGTGAGGGCGGGAAAACCCTGTATGAGCAGTTCTTC.

In its sample, this clonotype was seen a few times. The chain recombines TRBV12-3 or TRBV12-4 with TRBJ1-5, with TRBD1 matching over 9 bases. The trim removed 6 bases at V and 1 base at J, leaving 7 bases unmatched. The length of the CDR3 is 16 residues. CDR3 sequence (DNA): TGTGCCAGCAGGCGCTCGGGACAGGGAAGCAATCAGCCCCAGCATTTT. It translates to CASRRSGQGSNQPQHF.